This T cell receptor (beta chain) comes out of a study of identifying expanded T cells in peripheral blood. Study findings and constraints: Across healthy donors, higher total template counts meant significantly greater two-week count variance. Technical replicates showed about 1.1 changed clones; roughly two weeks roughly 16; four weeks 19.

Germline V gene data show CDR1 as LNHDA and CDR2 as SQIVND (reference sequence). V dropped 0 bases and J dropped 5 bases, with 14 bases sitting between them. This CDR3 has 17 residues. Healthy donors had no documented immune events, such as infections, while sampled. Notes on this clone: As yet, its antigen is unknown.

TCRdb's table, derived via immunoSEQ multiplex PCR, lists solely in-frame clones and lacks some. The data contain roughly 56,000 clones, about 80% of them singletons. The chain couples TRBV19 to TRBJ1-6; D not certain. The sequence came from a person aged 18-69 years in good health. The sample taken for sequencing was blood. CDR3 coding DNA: TGTGCCAGTAGTATAGACCGATCGGCTCGAGATAATTCACCCCTCCACTTT. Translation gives CASSIDRSARDNSPLHF.